These 15 T cell receptor beta chains came from one sample sequenced in a study of shared clonotypes between healthy human individuals (TCRdb year 2020). The method was the immunoSEQ multiplex PCR assay. TCRdb mirrors the immuneACCESS table, restricted to in-frame sequences. Some clones are absent from its copies; in checked studies, under half trace to an unresolved V gene, and the reason for the others is unknown. The sample records 2 million to 2.5 million clones, 80% to 95% of which are singletons. The ten largest make up 0.37% of the sample. Sample: naive CD4+ T cells from PBMCs. The cell subset or site label of this sample denotes: CD45RA+ positively selected. These receptors originate from a man aged 18-30 years in good health. Some clones in this sample may be carry-over from other donors' samples.

The chain combines TRBV5-4 with TRBJ2-1; the match to TRBD2 covers 11 bases. J lost 2 bases, V lost 2 bases, and 3 bases had no gene match. This CDR3 spans 16 amino acids. Germline V gene lookup returns CDR1 SGHNT and CDR2 YYREEE (reference sequence). This chain's CDR3 is CASSLGGLAAYNEQFF. As DNA, the CDR3 is TGTGCCAGCAGCTTAGGGGGACTAGCGGCCTACAATGAGCAGTTCTTC.

The J gene is TRBJ2-1, the V gene TRBV5-6, with 9 bases lining up with TRBD2. From germline, CDR1 is SGHDT and CDR2 YYEEEE. The CDR3 loop spans 15 amino acids. V dropped 4 bases and J dropped 9; count of bases not matched to a gene: 11. The CDR3 loop is CASSLPSGIVGEQFF. CDR3 in DNA: TGTGCCAGCAGCCTGCCTAGCGGGATTGTCGGTGAGCAGTTCTTC.

The rearrangement links TRBV15 to TRBJ2-2; D remains ambiguous. Looked up from germline, CDR1 is LNHNV and CDR2 is YYDKDF (reference sequence). The CDR3 has 13 amino acids. Trimming stripped 0 bases from V and 5 bases from J, with 4 bases between. As DNA, the CDR3 is TGTGCCACCAGCAGAGAACAAACCGGGGAGCTGTTTTTT. Translation: CATSREQTGELFF.

This sequence joins TRBV19 and TRBJ2-2; D possibly uses TRBD1 or TRBD2 (5 bases each). Germline V gene data show CDR1 as LNHDA and CDR2 as SQIVND (reference sequence). This CDR3 is 15 amino acids long. Trimming pared 7 bases from V and 3 bases from J, leaving 15 bases between. The chain's CDR3 is CASKTGTLDTGELFF. DNA for the CDR3: TGTGCCAGTAAGACCGGGACCCTGGACACCGGGGAGCTGTTTTTT.

This rearrangement joins TRBV21-1 to TRBJ1-2. TRBV21-1 is given as a pseudogene. This CDR3 has 16 residues. This chain's CDR3 is CASSKKGMVLNYGYTF. Written as DNA, the CDR3 is TGTGCCAGCAGCAAAAAAGGCATGGTTCTCAACTATGGCTACACCTTC.

The chain joins TRBV7-3 to TRBJ2-2; possibly TRBD1 or TRBD2 for D (5 bases each). The ends were cut back, 4 bases at V and 6 bases at J, with 12 bases in the middle. This CDR3 region has 14 residues. Germline V CDR1 and CDR2: SGHTA, FQGTGA. This chain's CDR3 is CASSSDLGAGELFF. The CDR3 DNA is TGTGCCAGCAGCTCCGACCTGGGGGCCGGGGAGCTGTTTTTT.

This chain links TRBV7-3 with TRBJ2-6; possible D gene TRBD2, 5 bases. The V and J ends lost 5 bases and 4 bases respectively, with 9 bases between them. CDR1 SGHTA and CDR2 FQGTGA come from the germline V gene. The CDR3 has 14 residues. CDR3 loop: CASSEGTGANVLTF. The CDR3 coding sequence is TGTGCCAGCAGCGAGGGAACCGGGGCCAACGTCCTGACTTTC.

This chain connects TRBV29-1 to TRBJ2-2; D uncertain. Germline CDR1 SQVTM, CDR2 ANQGSEA. Trimming took off 3 bases at V and 1 base at J, with 9 bases between the two ends. The CDR3 extends over 14 amino acids. In DNA form, the CDR3 reads TGCAGCGTTGAGGATTCGTGGAACACCGGGGAGCTGTTTTTT. This encodes CSVEDSWNTGELFF.

The chain joins TRBV30 to TRBJ2-1, with a tentative D call TRBD1 (6 bases). Germline CDR1 GTSNPN, CDR2 SVGIG (reference sequence). Trimming shortened V by 8 bases and J by 0 bases, and 17 bases separated the two germline ends. CDR3 length equals 15 residues. CDR3 coding DNA: TGTGCCATAGTATCTGACAGGTCCTCCTACAATGAGCAGTTCTTC. Translation gives CAIVSDRSSYNEQFF.

A single count supports this clone. The chain carries TRBV11-2 and TRBJ1-3, with a possible D match to TRBD1 (5 bases). The CDR3 is made up of 15 amino acids. The germline gives CDR1 SGHAT, CDR2 FQNNGV. Between the trimmed V and J ends, which lost 5 bases and 0 bases, there was a span of 11 bases. CDR3 region: CASSPGHRSGNTIYF. The CDR3 nucleotides are TGTGCCAGCAGCCCAGGGCACCGCTCTGGAAACACCATATATTTT.

About this clone: At the DNA level, this CDR3 is encoded by other sequences in the same sample as well. The rearrangement links TRBV9 to TRBJ2-4; D gene ambiguous. The germline CDR1 and CDR2 sequences are SGDLS and YYNGEE. V dropped 2 bases and J dropped 5 bases, with 8 bases sitting between them. This CDR3 comprises 13 residues. This chain's CDR3 is CASSVGGQNIQYF. CDR3 in DNA: TGTGCCAGCAGCGTTGGTGGTCAAAACATTCAGTACTTC.

This chain links TRBV6-6 with TRBJ2-2; D uncertain. The V end was cut by 6 bases, the J end by 1 base, with 9 bases between. This CDR3 has 14 residues. Germline CDR1 MNHNY, CDR2 SVGAGI (reference sequence). CDR3 loop: CASRRLMNTGELFF. In DNA form, the CDR3 reads TGTGCCAGCAGGAGACTCATGAACACCGGGGAGCTGTTTTTT.

The chain carries TRBV30 and TRBJ1-5, with a possible D match to TRBD1 (6 bases). With 1 base removed from V and 3 bases from J, the gap between germline ends came to 13 bases. Germline V gene lookup returns CDR1 GTSNPN and CDR2 SVGIG (reference sequence). This CDR3 region has 15 residues. The CDR3, as DNA: TGTGCCTGGAGTGAGGGACACACTCCCAATCAGCCCCAGCATTTT. It encodes CAWSEGHTPNQPQHF.

V gene TRBV28 combines with J gene TRBJ2-5; 8 positions match TRBD2. The CDR3 has 16 residues. V shed 5 bases and J 2 bases; nucleotides not matched to a gene: 10. CDR1 and CDR2 from the germline V gene are MDHEN and SYDVKM. The CDR3 loop is CASSSHLAGLQETQYF. DNA for the CDR3: TGTGCCAGCAGTAGCCACCTAGCGGGCCTACAAGAGACCCAGTACTTC.

The J gene is TRBJ2-5, the V gene TRBV2; no firm D call. Looked up from germline, CDR1 is SNHLY and CDR2 is FYNNEI. Trimming took off 1 base at V and 4 bases at J, with 10 bases between the two ends. This CDR3 comprises 14 residues. CDR3 protein: CASSEDRPIETQYF. The CDR3 nucleotides read TGTGCCAGCAGTGAAGATCGGCCGATAGAGACCCAGTACTTC.